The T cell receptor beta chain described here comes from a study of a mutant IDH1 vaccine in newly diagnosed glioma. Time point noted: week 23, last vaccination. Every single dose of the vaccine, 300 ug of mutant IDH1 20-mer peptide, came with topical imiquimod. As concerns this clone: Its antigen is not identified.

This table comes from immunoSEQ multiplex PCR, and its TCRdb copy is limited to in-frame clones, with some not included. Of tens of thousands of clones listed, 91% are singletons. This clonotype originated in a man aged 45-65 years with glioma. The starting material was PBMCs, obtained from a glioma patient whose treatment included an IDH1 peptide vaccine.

The CDR3 bases are TGTGCCAGCAGCGTAGGCCCAGGGTATACTGAAGCTTTCTTT. This translates into CASSVGPGYTEAFF. V is TRBV9 and J is TRBJ1-1; tentatively, D is TRBD1 (5 bases). Germline CDR1 SGDLS, CDR2 YYNGEE. The V and J ends lost 0 bases and 5 bases respectively, with 11 bases between them. The CDR3 loop spans 14 amino acids.